This entry lists 22 T cell receptor beta chains sequenced from one sample in a study of human T cells and chemical hapten exposure. Time point specified: patch test 2, 6 weeks after DPC sensitization. The treatment was: therapeutic diphenylcyclopropenone sensitization with weekly scalp DPC. Unfractionated whole blood served as the source for total RNA extraction. TCRdb reanalysed the RACE reads using MiXCR and keeps one entry per CDR3 protein. The sample holds about 42,000 distinct CDR3 sequences, more than 9% seen once. The material was whole blood, obtained in connection with sensitization to the hapten diphenylcyclopropenone (DPC). These receptors all come from a woman in her 30s with alopecia areata. Some clones in this sample may be carry-over from other donors' samples.

There are many counts of this clonotype. V usage is TRBV5-4 and J usage is TRBJ2-5; D is tentatively TRBD1 or TRBD2 (5 bases each). The CDR3 has 14 residues. Looked up from germline, CDR1 is SGHNT and CDR2 is YYREEE (reference sequence). Trimming pared 4 bases from V and 5 bases from J, leaving 15 bases between. In DNA, the CDR3 is TGTGCCAGCAGCCCTCCTGGGACCCCGGAGACCCAGTACTTC. This gives the protein CASSPPGTPETQYF.

V and J are TRBV7-2 and TRBJ1-6; 10 bases are shared with TRBD1. Trimming at V came to 5 bases and at J to 11 bases, leaving 6 bases not matched to a gene. Per germline, CDR1 SGHTA and CDR2 FQGNSA. CDR3 length: 14 amino acids. The DNA for the CDR3 is TGTGCCAGCAGCGCCGGCGGGACAGGGGCACCCCTCCACTTT. It translates to CASSAGGTGAPLHF.

Many counts were recorded for this clonotype. The V gene is TRBV7-2, the J gene TRBJ2-3; weak D call: TRBD2 (5 bases). CDR1 and CDR2 (germline): SGHTA, FQGNSA. Trimming pared 2 bases from V and 2 bases from J, leaving 8 bases between. The CDR3 is made up of 14 amino acids. CDR3 nucleotide sequence: TGTGCCAGCAGCTTAAACGGGGTCACAGATACGCAGTATTTT. Protein sequence: CASSLNGVTDTQYF.

The CDR3 region is CASSSLLAGGPRDTDTQYF. The CDR3 DNA is TGTGCCAGCAGTTCCCTACTAGCGGGGGGGCCTCGAGACACAGATACGCAGTATTTT. The chain recombines TRBV6-6 with TRBJ2-3, with 13 bases identical to TRBD2. V lost 4 bases to trimming and J lost 2 bases; unmatched junction nucleotides: 12. Germline CDR1 and CDR2: MNHNY and SVGAGI (reference sequence). CDR3 length: 19 amino acids.

The rearrangement joins TRBV9 to TRBJ2-5, with D uncertain. The V and J ends lost 3 bases and 5 bases respectively, with 17 bases between them. This CDR3 contains 15 residues. The V gene's germline CDR1 is SGDLS and CDR2 YYNGEE. CDR3 DNA: TGTGCCAGCAGCGACTCGGTAGTGGACCGGGAGACCCAGTACTTC. Translated, it gives CASSDSVVDRETQYF.

The J gene is TRBJ2-1, the V gene TRBV7-7, with D tentatively TRBD2 (6 bases). Germline V lookup: CDR1 SSHAT, CDR2 FNYEAQ (reference sequence). Trimming shortened V by 1 base and J by 5 bases, and 9 bases separated the two germline ends. This CDR3 is built from 14 residues. This CDR3 reads CASSLVGGDNEQFF. The CDR3 bases are TGTGCCAGCAGCTTAGTGGGCGGGGACAATGAGCAGTTCTTC. Supplemented by reference TRBV7-7 and TRBJ2-1, the full variable domain reads GAGVSQSPRYKVTKRGQDVTLRCDPISSHATLYWYQQALGQGPEFLTYFNYEAQPDKSGLPSDRFSAERPEGSISTLTIQRTEQRDSAMYRCASSLVGGDNEQFFGPGTRLTVL.

The chain links TRBV29-1 to TRBJ1-1; no firm D call. The CDR3 has 11 residues. Germline CDR1 and CDR2: SQVTM and ANQGSEA. Trimming removed 3 bases from V and 3 bases from J, with 5 bases in between. CDR3 DNA sequence: TGCAGCGTTGAGGTACACACTGAAGCTTTCTTT. Translated: CSVEVHTEAFF.

This clonotype was seen a handful of times. CDR3 protein: CASKDRESYNEQFF. The CDR3 DNA follows: TGTGCCAGCAAAGACAGGGAGTCCTACAATGAGCAGTTCTTC. The genes are TRBV6-6 and TRBJ2-1; 7 bases agree with TRBD1. J lost 1 base, V lost 7 bases, and 4 bases had no gene match. CDR1 and CDR2 from the germline V gene are MNHNY and SVGAGI (reference sequence). This CDR3 comprises 14 residues.

In its sample, this clonotype was seen a few times. The chain combines TRBV20-1 with TRBJ2-1, with a weak D call TRBD2 (7 bases). With 5 bases removed from V and 5 bases from J, the gap between germline ends came to 16 bases. There are 14 residues in the CDR3. The germline V gene has CDR1 DFQATT and CDR2 SNEGSKA (reference sequence). The CDR3 DNA is TGCAGTGCTGTATCGGGGGGCGTGGACAATGAGCAGTTCTTC. Protein: CSAVSGGVDNEQFF.

The chain is built from TRBV7-9 and TRBJ2-3; 8 nucleotides align to TRBD1. CDR3 length: 16 amino acids. Trimming took 4 bases from V and 2 from J; bases not matched to a gene: 8. Germline V lookup: CDR1 SEHNR, CDR2 FQNEAQ (reference sequence). In DNA, the CDR3 is TGTGCCAGCAGCTGGGGCGGACAGGGAACCACAGATACGCAGTATTTT. Translating it yields CASSWGGQGTTDTQYF. The whole variable domain, filled in from reference TRBV7-9 and TRBJ2-3, reads DTGVSQNPRHKITKRGQNVTFRCDPISEHNRLYWYRQTLGQGPEFLTYFQNEAQLEKSRLLSDRFSAERPKGSFSTLEIQRTEQGDSAMYLCASSWGGQGTTDTQYFGPGTRLTVL.

J is TRBJ2-3 and V is TRBV28, with 7 nucleotides matching TRBD1. The trim removed 7 bases at V and 3 bases at J, leaving 4 bases unmatched. Germline loops: CDR1 MDHEN, CDR2 SYDVKM. The CDR3 runs to 13 residues. CDR3 DNA sequence: TGTGCCAGCAAGGGGGCGCTTACAGATACGCAGTATTTT. Translated: CASKGALTDTQYF.

This clonotype turned up a few times. DNA for the CDR3: TGTGCCAGCAGTGACAGTATCCTTTCGGGATTCAGAAGCAATCAGCCCCAGCATTTT. This translates into CASSDSILSGFRSNQPQHF. The genes are TRBV6-4 and TRBJ1-5; no reliable D call. The ends were cut back, 2 bases at V and 1 base at J, with 21 bases in the middle. The CDR3 spans 19 residues. CDR1 is MRHNA and CDR2 is SNTAGT in the germline V gene.

This clonotype appeared a few times. The CDR3 here is CASSAQVNSPLHF. CDR3 coding DNA: TGTGCCAGCAGCGCCCAGGTTAATTCACCCCTCCACTTT. The chain uses TRBV7-3 and TRBJ1-6; D not certain. This CDR3 is built from 13 residues. Germline V gene data show CDR1 as SGHTA and CDR2 as FQGTGA. Trimming left V 5 bases short and J 6 bases short, with 8 bases between.

This clonotype appeared many times. The V call is TRBV7-2, the J call TRBJ2-4, with 9 bases aligning to TRBD2. The CDR3 consists of 15 residues. Looked up from germline, CDR1 is SGHTA and CDR2 is FQGNSA. J lost 8 bases, V lost 5 bases, and 10 bases had no gene match. CDR3 nucleotides: TGTGCCAGCAGCCTCCTAGCGGGAATTAGGGACATTCAGTACTTC. This gives the protein CASSLLAGIRDIQYF.

This clonotype appeared many times. CDR3 coding DNA: TGTGCCAGTAGTATAGGACAGGGGTACGAGACCCAGTACTTC. Translated, it gives CASSIGQGYETQYF. The chain recombines TRBV19 with TRBJ2-5, with TRBD1 identical over 8 bases. The V and J ends lost 1 base and 5 bases, in that order; junction bases with no gene match: 3. The CDR3 has 14 amino acids. The V gene's germline CDR1 is LNHDA and CDR2 SQIVND (reference sequence). Variable domain in full (rest from reference TRBV19 and TRBJ2-5): DGGITQSPKYLFRKEGQNVTLSCEQNLNHDAMYWYRQDPGQGLRLIYYSQIVNDFQKGDIAEGYSVSREKKESFPLTVTSAQKNPTAFYLCASSIGQGYETQYFGPGTRLLVL.

This clonotype was recorded a few times. The CDR3 spells CSGQGTDAYEQYF. The CDR3 DNA reads as TGCAGCGGCCAGGGTACTGACGCTTACGAGCAGTACTTC. The chain recombines TRBV29-1 with TRBJ2-7; D may be TRBD1 (5 bases). Per germline, CDR1 SQVTM and CDR2 ANQGSEA. This CDR3 contains 13 residues. V was trimmed by 7 bases and J by 4 bases, leaving 17 bases between them.

This clonotype has only a few counts. This chain connects TRBV4-2 to TRBJ1-4; the D is unclear. With 4 bases removed from V and 5 bases from J, the gap between germline ends came to 11 bases. The germline gives CDR1 LGHNA, CDR2 YNFKEQ. The CDR3 has 14 amino acids. In nucleotides, the CDR3 is TGTGCCAGCAGCCCGACCGGGAGGAATGAAAAACTGTTTTTT. This codes for CASSPTGRNEKLFF.

Comments on this clonotype: A much larger clone sits a single nucleotide away, making a read error possible. The chain combines TRBV20-1 with TRBJ2-7, with 9 bases lining up with TRBD1. The CDR3 consists of 12 residues. From germline, CDR1 is DFQATT and CDR2 SNEGSKA (reference sequence). The CDR3 protein is CSGQGGTYQQYF. DNA of the CDR3: TGCAGTGGACAGGGGGGTACCTACCAGCAGTACTTC.

The chain couples TRBV7-2 to TRBJ2-5; TRBD2 might be the D (7 bases). The V gene lost 1 base and the J gene lost 0 bases, with 18 bases spanning the gap. Germline V gene data show CDR1 as SGHTA and CDR2 as FQGNSA. The CDR3 runs 18 residues. The CDR3 coding sequence is TGTGCCAGCAGCTTAGTCCGTCTAGGGGGGGGAAACCAAGAGACCCAGTACTTC. Its protein is CASSLVRLGGGNQETQYF. The full variable domain, with the rest looked up from reference TRBV7-2 and TRBJ2-5, is GAGVSQSPSNKVTEKGKDVELRCDPISGHTALYWYRQSLGQGLEFLIYFQGNSAPDKSGLPSDRFSAERTGGSVSTLTIQRTQQEDSAVYLCASSLVRLGGGNQETQYFGPGTRLLVL.

The rearrangement links TRBV24-1 to TRBJ2-3, with D perhaps matching TRBD1 (5 bases). CDR1 KGHDR and CDR2 SFDVKD come from the germline V gene. The CDR3 is 13 amino acids. Trimming left V 8 bases short and J 1 base short, with 9 bases between. The CDR3 loop reads CATNQGGTDTQYF. CDR3 coding DNA: TGTGCCACCAACCAAGGGGGCACAGATACGCAGTATTTT.

The V call is TRBV27, the J call TRBJ2-3; D uncertain. Looked up from germline, CDR1 is MNHEY and CDR2 is SMNVEV (reference sequence). The CDR3 has 13 amino acids. V was shortened by 3 bases and J by 2 bases, with 6 bases between the two germline ends. The CDR3 spells CASSFGHTDTQYF. The CDR3 nucleotides are TGTGCCAGCAGTTTCGGGCACACAGATACGCAGTATTTT.

This chain connects TRBV4-2 to TRBJ1-5, with D possibly matching TRBD1 (5 bases). This CDR3 has 17 amino acids. Germline assignment: CDR1 LGHNA and CDR2 YNFKEQ. V was clipped by 2 bases and J by 3 bases, with 17 bases between them. CDR3 sequence (DNA): TGTGCCAGCAGCCAACGCCAGGGAGGAGGTGCCAATCAGCCCCAGCATTTT. This sequence encodes CASSQRQGGGANQPQHF.